This T cell receptor beta chain was profiled in a study of CD8 T cells in ankylosing spondylitis. Libraries of TCR beta came from quantitative 5'-RACE with molecular barcodes. TCRdb redid the calling of the 5' RACE reads with MiXCR, one entry per CDR3 protein. The sample carries 200,000 to 300,000 distinct CDR3 sequences, under 30% recorded once. This CDR3 spans 17 amino acids. Germline CDR1 and CDR2: MDHEN and SYDVKM. V lost 6 bases to trimming and J lost 2 bases; unmatched junction nucleotides: 16. In the case of this clonotype: What it recognizes is unknown.

Study-level findings and limits: Clones tied to disease were said to be significantly enriched in matched ankylosing spondylitis synovial fluid. Some of these motif variants have turned up before, in reports on reactive arthritis synovial fluid and blood. Blood of patients with ankylosing spondylitis appeared to be characterized by a TCR beta motif of eight highly homologous variants.

The V gene is TRBV28, the J gene TRBJ2-7; 7 nucleotides match TRBD1. This clonotype originated in a male donor with ankylosing spondylitis or in good health (not recorded which). Sample: blood, either unsorted or a sorted T cell fraction (not recorded which). CDR3 sequence reads: CASSRPRQGVGTYEQYF. The CDR3 nucleotides read TGTGCCAGCAGCCGCCCCCGACAGGGAGTAGGGACCTACGAGCAGTACTTC.